This T cell receptor (beta chain) emerged from a study of cytomegalovirus exposure and HLA in healthy donors. Trimming shortened V by 9 bases and J by 0 bases, and 6 bases separated the two germline ends. The germline CDR1 and CDR2 sequences are SEHNR and FQNEAQ (reference sequence). The CDR3 consists of 12 residues. In nominal health when sampled, donors likely had unrecorded immune exposures nonetheless. Study-level results: Accounts indicate the classifier identified cytomegalovirus status with strong specificity and sensitivity. Three CMV-associated chains proved CMV antigen-specific in vitro.

Primers for the PCR totalled 60 Vbeta and 13 Jbeta. Some clones are missing from TCRdb's copy, which holds only in-frame ones; the method was immunoSEQ multiplex PCR. The table has fewer than 120,000 clones, about 80% seen once. About this clone: Its antigen is as yet unknown.

The sequence was obtained from a woman aged 55-75 years in good health and CMV-seropositive. The rearrangement uses TRBV7-9 and TRBJ1-3; D unresolved. The source material was PBMCs. This CDR3 is CARQSSGNTIYF. As DNA, the CDR3 is TGTGCCAGACAGAGCTCTGGAAACACCATATATTTT.